Each of the 25 T cell receptor beta chains below was sequenced from the same sample in a study of blood T cell repertoires in COVID-19. TCRdb's table, derived via immunoSEQ multiplex PCR, lists solely in-frame clones and lacks some. Of a few hundred thousand clones listed, roughly 86% were seen once; the top ten hold 2.1%. The source material was peripheral blood. These receptors originate from a woman younger than 45 who had recovered from COVID-19.

V gene TRBV5-5 combines with J gene TRBJ2-2, with 7 bases fitting TRBD1. Germline V gives CDR1 SGHKS, CDR2 YYEKEE (reference sequence). The CDR3 spans 16 residues. V gave up 1 base and J gave up 5 bases; unmatched junction bases: 8. CDR3 region: CASSLIGGDSTGELFF. Here the CDR3 DNA reads TGTGCCAGCAGCTTGATAGGGGGCGATTCGACCGGGGAGCTGTTTTTT.

V and J are TRBV5-1 and TRBJ1-1; TRBD1 matches at 11 bases. V lost 4 bases to trimming and J lost 6 bases; unmatched junction nucleotides: 5. Germline CDR1 SGHRS, CDR2 YFSETQ. The CDR3 extends over 14 amino acids. This chain's CDR3 is CASSQGQGVPEAFF. In DNA, the CDR3 is TGCGCCAGCAGCCAGGGACAGGGGGTGCCTGAAGCTTTCTTT.

The J gene is TRBJ2-2, the V gene TRBV7-9; no definite D call. The CDR3 spans 11 residues. Germline lookup yields CDR1 SEHNR and CDR2 FQNEAQ (reference sequence). The V end was cut by 5 bases, the J end by 9 bases, with 7 bases between. DNA of the CDR3: TGTGCCAGCAGCGCAGTGTGGGAGCTGTTTTTT. Its translation is CASSAVWELFF. The variable domain in full, completed from reference TRBV7-9 and TRBJ2-2, reads DTGVSQNPRHKITKRGQNVTFRCDPISEHNRLYWYRQTLGQGPEFLTYFQNEAQLEKSRLLSDRFSAERPKGSFSTLEIQRTEQGDSAMYLCASSAVWELFFGEGSRLTVL.

The chain carries TRBV29-1 and TRBJ1-3; D is ambiguous. Germline V gives CDR1 SQVTM, CDR2 ANQGSEA. This CDR3 region has 11 residues. Trimming shortened V by 7 bases and J by 4 bases, and 8 bases separated the two germline ends. CDR3 loop: CSAEVGNTIYF. In nucleotides, the CDR3 is TGCAGCGCCGAGGTGGGAAACACCATATATTTT.

The sample holds one count of this clone. V gene TRBV10-3 combines with J gene TRBJ2-5; 7 nucleotides line up with TRBD1. Per germline, CDR1 ENHRY and CDR2 SYGVKD. V lost 2 bases to trimming and J lost 6 bases; unmatched junction nucleotides: 6. The length of the CDR3 is 14 residues. DNA for the CDR3: TGTGCCATCAGTGAGATAGACAGGGTTCAGACCCAGTACTTC. It codes for CAISEIDRVQTQYF.

This clone came up once. The chain couples TRBV2 to TRBJ1-1, with unresolved D. This CDR3 spans 13 amino acids. The V end was cut by 1 base, the J end by 6 bases, with 9 bases between. Per the germline V gene, CDR1 is SNHLY and CDR2 is FYNNEI. The CDR3 DNA reads as TGTGCCAGCAGTGAAGAGTGGGAGTCTGAAGCTTTCTTT. It translates to CASSEEWESEAFF.

The rearrangement joins TRBV28 to TRBJ1-1; tentative D call: TRBD1 (6 bases). The germline V and J ends were trimmed by 6 bases and 4 bases, with 15 bases remaining between them. CDR1 MDHEN and CDR2 SYDVKM come from the germline V gene. The CDR3 covers 14 residues. CDR3 in amino acids: CASRATGMVTEAFF. DNA of the CDR3: TGTGCCAGCAGAGCCACAGGGATGGTCACTGAAGCTTTCTTT.

The genes are TRBV29-1 and TRBJ1-1; TRBD1 aligns across 9 bases. The CDR3 is 14 residues long. CDR1 is SQVTM and CDR2 is ANQGSEA in the germline V gene. V trimming: 5 bases; J trimming: 6 bases; junction bases outside the gene matches: 10. The CDR3 is CSVYPGQGSSEAFF. The CDR3 bases are TGCAGCGTTTATCCGGGACAGGGTAGCTCTGAAGCTTTCTTT.

The V and J genes are TRBV13 and TRBJ1-6; D ambiguous. The ends were cut back, 0 bases at V and 6 bases at J, with 12 bases in the middle. This CDR3 has 16 residues. Germline CDR1 is PRHDT and CDR2 is FYEKMQ (reference sequence). CDR3: CASSLGPGWGNSPLHF. The CDR3 DNA reads as TGTGCCAGCAGCTTAGGGCCGGGGTGGGGTAATTCACCCCTCCACTTT.

This clone appeared once. The CDR3 spells CASSDRGGGTEAFF. CDR3 in DNA: TGTGCCAGCAGTGACAGGGGAGGGGGCACTGAAGCTTTCTTT. The chain uses TRBV6-6 and TRBJ1-1, with 8 bases matching TRBD1. The CDR3 consists of 14 residues. Germline CDR1 is MNHNY and CDR2 is SVGAGI (reference sequence). The J segment lost 4 bases and the V segment lost 5 bases, leaving 6 bases of the junction unmatched.

This chain connects TRBV19 to TRBJ2-1; a possible D gene is TRBD1 (5 bases). The CDR3 sequence is 17 residues long. V lost 5 bases and J lost 0, with 17 bases in between. Germline V lookup: CDR1 LNHDA, CDR2 SQIVND (reference sequence). The CDR3 loop is CASSASAGASSYNEQFF. The CDR3 coding sequence is TGTGCCAGTAGTGCCTCCGCTGGGGCGAGCTCCTACAATGAGCAGTTCTTC. The variable domain in full, with the rest retrieved from reference TRBV19 and TRBJ2-1, is DGGITQSPKYLFRKEGQNVTLSCEQNLNHDAMYWYRQDPGQGLRLIYYSQIVNDFQKGDIAEGYSVSREKKESFPLTVTSAQKNPTAFYLCASSASAGASSYNEQFFGPGTRLTVL.

The chain combines TRBV3-1 (or the pseudogene TRBV3-2) with TRBJ2-5; possible D gene TRBD2, 6 bases. This CDR3 spans 15 amino acids. V gave up 1 base and J gave up 3 bases, with 12 bases separating them. Germline CDR1 and CDR2: LGHDT and YNNKEL (reference sequence). The CDR3 protein is CASSQVLTSKETQYF. Written as DNA, the CDR3 is TGTGCCAGCAGCCAAGTTTTAACTAGCAAAGAGACCCAGTACTTC.

The rearrangement joins TRBV18 to TRBJ1-1, with 7 nucleotides matching TRBD1. The V and J ends lost 3 bases and 11 bases, in that order; junction bases with no gene match: 9. The CDR3 covers 13 residues. Looked up from germline, CDR1 is KGHSH and CDR2 is LQKENI. CDR3 in DNA: TGTGCCAGCTCACCTGACAGGGAAACTTGGGCTTTCTTT. This codes for CASSPDRETWAFF.

The V call is TRBV7-2, the J call TRBJ1-1; D gene uncertain. Germline-derived CDR1 and CDR2 are SGHTA and FQGNSA. Trimming shortened V by 4 bases and J by 5 bases, and 8 bases separated the two germline ends. The CDR3 consists of 12 residues. CDR3 protein: CASSSGLTEAFF. Written as DNA, the CDR3 is TGTGCCAGCAGCTCCGGTTTAACTGAAGCTTTCTTT.

The CDR3 coding sequence is TGTGCCAGTAGTTCCCTCAGCGGGGTGGACGAGACCCAGTACTTC. Protein: CASSSLSGVDETQYF. The V gene is TRBV19, the J gene TRBJ2-5, with 7 bases that match TRBD2. Trimming cost V 5 bases and J 5 bases; bases outside gene matches: 11. This CDR3 region has 15 residues. CDR1 is LNHDA, CDR2 SQIVND, per germline (reference sequence).

J is TRBJ1-1 and V is TRBV4-3, with TRBD1 matching over 11 bases. Germline trimming cut 4 bases from V and 5 bases from J; bases unmatched to any gene: 3. The CDR3 extends over 14 amino acids. Germline V gene lookup returns CDR1 LGHNA and CDR2 YSLEER. CDR3 nucleotides: TGCGCCAGCAGCCCGGGGACAGGGGGGACTGAAGCTTTCTTT. Translating it yields CASSPGTGGTEAFF.

J is TRBJ1-2 and V is TRBV29-1, with 9 bases aligning to TRBD1. The length of the CDR3 is 14 residues. Trimming at V came to 7 bases and at J to 3 bases, leaving 9 bases not matched to a gene. The V gene's germline CDR1 is SQVTM and CDR2 ANQGSEA. The CDR3 DNA reads as TGCAGCGCTGGACCGGGACAGGGCGACTATGGCTACACCTTC. Its protein is CSAGPGQGDYGYTF. Based on the CDR3 plus reference TRBV29-1 and TRBJ1-2, the full variable domain is SAVISQKPSRDICQRGTSLTIQCQVDSQVTMMFWYRQQPGQSLTLIATANQGSEATYESGFVIDKFPISRPNLTFSTLTVSNMSPEDSSIYLCSAGPGQGDYGYTFGSGTRLTVV.

The gene calls are TRBV18 and TRBJ1-6; TRBD1 might be the D (5 bases). V was clipped by 6 bases and J by 4 bases, with 13 bases between them. The CDR3 is made up of 15 amino acids. Looked up from germline, CDR1 is KGHSH and CDR2 is LQKENI. The CDR3 here is CASSRDGDYNSPLHF. CDR3 DNA: TGTGCCAGCTCGCGGGACGGCGATTATAATTCACCCCTCCACTTT.

This sequence joins TRBV14 and TRBJ1-2; D is unclear. V shed 3 bases and J shed 4 bases, with 9 bases lying between them. Germline V gives CDR1 SGHDN, CDR2 FVKESK. The CDR3 totals 13 residues. CDR3 nucleotides: TGTGCCAGCAGCCAGTCGCAGATCTATGGCTACACCTTC. Translation: CASSQSQIYGYTF. Full variable domain (rest looked up from reference TRBV14 and TRBJ1-2): EAGVTQFPSHSVIEKGQTVTLRCDPISGHDNLYWYRRVMGKEIKFLLHFVKESKQDESGMPNNRFLAERTGGTYSTLKVQPAELEDSGVYFCASSQSQIYGYTFGSGTRLTVV.

The CDR3 region is CASSLTSGSWNTGELFF. DNA of the CDR3: TGCGCCAGCAGCCTAACTAGCGGGAGTTGGAACACCGGGGAGCTGTTTTTT. The V call is TRBV5-1, the J call TRBJ2-2; TRBD2 matches 11 bases. CDR3 length equals 17 residues. J lost 1 base, V lost 4 bases, and 6 bases had no gene match. The germline gives CDR1 SGHRS, CDR2 YFSETQ.

The rearrangement joins TRBV5-1 to TRBJ2-2, with a tentative D call TRBD2 (6 bases). Germline CDR1 reads SGHRS; CDR2 reads YFSETQ. With 9 bases removed from V and 4 bases from J, the gap between germline ends came to 16 bases. The CDR3 consists of 14 residues. The CDR3 sequence is CATTSRGGTGELFF. DNA for the CDR3: TGCGCCACTACATCAAGGGGAGGCACCGGGGAGCTGTTTTTT.

V gene TRBV19 combines with J gene TRBJ2-2; a possible D gene is TRBD2 (5 bases). The CDR3 runs 15 residues. V was trimmed by 7 bases and J by 7 bases, leaving 19 bases between them. Per the germline V gene, CDR1 is LNHDA and CDR2 is SQIVND (reference sequence). The CDR3, as DNA: TGTGCCAGTAATTTGAGGGCGGGTCCCCACGGGGAGCTGTTTTTT. It encodes CASNLRAGPHGELFF.

The chain combines TRBV5-1 with TRBJ1-3; D possibly corresponds to TRBD1 (6 bases). CDR1 is SGHRS, CDR2 YFSETQ, per germline. This CDR3 spans 15 amino acids. V was pared by 0 bases and J by 3 bases, with 10 bases between. The CDR3 loop reads CASSLVQGGGNTIYF. The CDR3 bases are TGCGCCAGCAGCTTGGTACAGGGCGGTGGAAACACCATATATTTT.

The genes are TRBV9 and TRBJ2-2, with TRBD1 matching over 7 bases. The V and J ends lost 3 bases and 6 bases, in that order; junction bases with no gene match: 5. The germline V gene has CDR1 SGDLS and CDR2 YYNGEE. CDR3 length equals 14 residues. The CDR3 coding sequence is TGTGCCAGCAGCGAGAGGACAGGCCCCGGGGAGCTGTTTTTT. Its protein is CASSERTGPGELFF.

This chain joins TRBV19 and TRBJ1-5, with a tentative D call TRBD1 (6 bases). The V end was cut by 3 bases, the J end by 6 bases, with 18 bases between. The CDR3 length is 16 residues. In germline, CDR1 is LNHDA, CDR2 SQIVND (reference sequence). This chain's CDR3 is CASSIEDSHSSQPQHF. For the CDR3, the DNA is TGTGCCAGTAGTATTGAGGACAGTCACTCCAGTCAGCCCCAGCATTTT.